This section outlines one TCR beta chain sequence together with its context. This clone appeared once. The specificity of this receptor is unknown. Per-base quality was not reported, and no clone a single base away is much larger than it. One collaborating source in Seattle enrolled patients while the patients were actively infected and followed the patients over time throughout the course of disease. The collaborating institutions used their own protocols to collect whole blood in K2EDTA tubes. For TCRbeta analysis, collaborators shipped samples as frozen whole blood, isolated PBMCs, or DNA extracted from either of those sample types. This specimen belongs to a study of blood T cell repertoires in COVID-19 (TCRdb year 2020). Regarding the study in general: Samples from collaborators originated in the United States, Italy and Spain and spanned both the acute and convalescent phases of COVID-19. The prospective study material was composed of cDNA or gDNA derived from T cells, B-cell-depleted T cells, or PBMCs. Subjects who had been exposed to COVID-19, were actively infected with it, or had recovered from it provided the deeply sampled blood TCRbeta repertoires that made up the dataset. The repertoires were released in a freely available public database meant as a resource for research on the immune response to SARS-CoV-2. Samples came from the ongoing ImmuneRACE study (first 160 participants) plus 1,254 subjects from 6 global collaborators. Nearly every sample came with metadata listing a de-identified subject ID, COVID-19 status, age in years and sex. Where HLA class I and class II types were available, the types were taken from metadata supplied by the sample provider, not from assay-based typing.

TCRbeta CDR3 regions were amplified from genomic DNA using the immunoSEQ Assay, a bias-controlled multiplex PCR. As for the authors' bioinformatics: Within the assay, amplification of reference gene primers was used to estimate how many nucleated cells each sample contained. Sequence reads were collapsed and filtered to measure the absolute abundance of every unique TCRbeta CDR3 rearrangement. For each sample, productive Simpson clonality was calculated as the square root of Simpson's diversity index across productive rearrangements. Sourced from immuneACCESS, this table was stored by TCRdb with only in-frame sequences that have V and J called. A share of the clones is absent; for the studies checked, an unresolved V gene accounts for under half, and the remainder has no known explanation. V, J and clone size were drawn from that table, and D and trimming were deduced from the DNA. Here the sample has roughly 100,000 clones; approximately 86% occur a single time. The top ten clonotypes cover 5.2% of the sample.

Points the paper makes about the study in general: Clinical and demographic metadata were provided uncurated, with the amount varying by source and participant.

Counted from cysteine to phenylalanine, this CDR3 has 15 amino acids. CDR3 DNA only is kept here, 45 bases in frame from base 1. The CDR1 and CDR2 encoded by the germline V gene are SGHRS and YFSETQ. Trimming removed 0 bases from V and 9 bases from J, leaving 13 bases between the germline ends. Sequencing was performed on peripheral blood. This clonotype originated in a woman aged 50 to 60 with COVID-19, enrolled during active disease. Rearrangement joined TRBV5-1 to TRBJ1-6, with a tentative D gene TRBD1 over 6 matching bases. The CDR3 region reads CASSLGQGLGSPLHF. The base sequence is TGCGCCAGCAGCTTGGGCCAGGGGCTAGGTTCACCCCTCCACTTT. The full variable domain, completed from the reference TRBV5-1 and TRBJ1-6 proteins outside the CDR3, reads KAGVTQTPRYLIKTRGQQVTLSCSPISGHRSVSWYQQTPGQGLQFLFEYFSETQRNKGNFPGRFSGRQFSNSRSEMNVSTLELGDSALYLCASSLGQGLGSPLHFGNGTRLTVT.